One sample yielded the 18 T cell receptor beta chains listed below, sequenced in a study of technical replicates of blood from a handful of donors. Profiled with immunoSEQ multiplex PCR; TCRdb holds only in-frame clones, not every one. Of approximately 88,000 clones in the sample, over 90% were seen once. Specimen: T cells isolated from PBMCs. The origin of the receptors is a human donor in good health.

This clone was seen only a few times. This rearrangement joins TRBV7-9 to TRBJ1-4, with D maybe TRBD1 (6 bases). The germline V and J ends were trimmed by 5 bases and 13 bases, with 20 bases remaining between them. Germline-derived CDR1 and CDR2 are SEHNR and FQNEAQ (reference sequence). This CDR3 has 14 residues. CDR3 in DNA: TGTGCCAGCAGCCTCCGGGACAACCGTGGCGGACTGTTTTTT. It encodes CASSLRDNRGGLFF. Full variable domain (remainder filled in from reference TRBV7-9 and TRBJ1-4): DTGVSQNPRHKITKRGQNVTFRCDPISEHNRLYWYRQTLGQGPEFLTYFQNEAQLEKSRLLSDRFSAERPKGSFSTLEIQRTEQGDSAMYLCASSLRDNRGGLFFGSGTQLSVL.

The chain employs TRBV7-3 and TRBJ2-2, with 8 bases aligning to TRBD1. Germline CDR1 SGHTA, CDR2 FQGTGA. V lost 3 bases to trimming and J lost 5 bases; unmatched junction nucleotides: 2. CDR3 length: 14 residues. CDR3 in DNA: TGTGCCAGCAGCTTCCGACAGGGGACCGGGGAGCTGTTTTTT. The encoded protein is CASSFRQGTGELFF.

The gene calls are TRBV7-6 and TRBJ1-2; 9 bases match TRBD1. V dropped 1 base and J dropped 4; count of bases not matched to a gene: 7. In germline, CDR1 is SGHVS, CDR2 FNYEAQ. This CDR3 comprises 16 residues. This CDR3 is CASSLGGGQGPYGYTF. The CDR3 DNA is TGTGCCAGCAGCTTAGGAGGGGGACAGGGTCCCTATGGCTACACCTTC.

The CDR3 DNA reads TGCAGCGTTGGGGGAGGTGGCTACGAGCAGTACTTC. This encodes CSVGGGGYEQYF. V and J are TRBV29-1 and TRBJ2-7, with D perhaps matching TRBD2 (6 bases). Germline-derived CDR1 and CDR2 are SQVTM and ANQGSEA. V gave up 4 bases and J gave up 3 bases, with 10 bases separating them. The CDR3 has 12 residues.

V and J are TRBV18 and TRBJ2-7; TRBD2 aligns across 11 bases. CDR1 is KGHSH, CDR2 LQKENI, per germline. There are 14 residues in the CDR3. V dropped 6 bases and J dropped 1; count of bases not matched to a gene: 2. The CDR3 protein is CASSLAGGSYEQYF. For the CDR3, the DNA is TGTGCCAGCTCCCTAGCGGGGGGATCCTACGAGCAGTACTTC.

The chain recombines TRBV5-1 with TRBJ2-5; no clear D. This CDR3 spans 12 amino acids. The germline gives CDR1 SGHRS, CDR2 YFSETQ. Trimming left V 2 bases short and J 3 bases short, with 5 bases between. In DNA form, the CDR3 reads TGCGCCAGCAGCTTAATAGAAGAGACCCAGTACTTC. It is translated as CASSLIEETQYF.

The chain carries TRBV2 and TRBJ1-2; TRBD1 agrees at 7 bases. Germline assignment: CDR1 SNHLY and CDR2 FYNNEI. The ends lost 4 bases at V and 1 base at J; junction bases unmatched: 6. This CDR3 has 15 residues. The CDR3 loop is CASSVGGAGNYGYTF. CDR3 nucleotide sequence: TGTGCCAGCAGTGTAGGGGGCGCTGGTAACTATGGCTACACCTTC.

The chain carries TRBV27 and TRBJ2-7; 8 bases line up with TRBD1. Trimming took 0 bases from V and 2 from J; bases not matched to a gene: 3. The V gene's germline CDR1 is MNHEY and CDR2 SMNVEV (reference sequence). The CDR3 runs 15 residues. CDR3 coding DNA: TGTGCCAGCAGTTTATCCGGACAGGGACCCTACGAGCAGTACTTC. It yields the protein CASSLSGQGPYEQYF.

The chain uses TRBV4-1 and TRBJ1-3; D might be TRBD1 (6 bases). V dropped 1 base and J dropped 6 bases, with 16 bases sitting between them. Germline V gene data show CDR1 as MGHRA and CDR2 as YSYEKL. This CDR3 has 16 residues. The CDR3 region is CASSQVGRGSTNTIYF. In DNA form, the CDR3 reads TGCGCCAGCAGCCAAGTCGGCAGGGGTTCAACAAACACCATATATTTT.

This chain uses TRBV9 with TRBJ1-5, with D unresolved. The CDR3 totals 13 residues. Deletions cut 5 bases from V and 0 bases from J, with 6 bases between. Germline V gene data show CDR1 as SGDLS and CDR2 as YYNGEE. The CDR3, as DNA: TGTGCCAGCAGTGACAATAGCAATCAGCCCCAGCATTTT. Translating gives CASSDNSNQPQHF.

The rearrangement uses TRBV7-9 and TRBJ1-2; the D gene is possibly TRBD1 (5 bases). Germline loops: CDR1 SEHNR, CDR2 FQNEAQ (reference sequence). The CDR3 has 12 residues. The DNA of the CDR3 is TGTGTGGGCAGGGAGGACTATCAAGGCTACACCTTC. Translating it yields CVGREDYQGYTF.

The chain uses TRBV6-5 and TRBJ2-5; 12 bases are shared with TRBD2. The CDR3 has 14 residues. Trimming took 6 bases from V and 9 from J; bases not matched to a gene: 8. Germline assignment: CDR1 MNHEY and CDR2 SVGAGI. CDR3: CASSTASGRVAQYF. The CDR3 DNA reads TGTGCCAGCAGCACAGCTAGCGGGAGGGTGGCCCAGTACTTC.

The rearrangement joins TRBV5-4 to TRBJ1-2; possible D gene TRBD1, 6 bases. The CDR3 runs 14 residues. Deletions cut 3 bases from V and 4 bases from J, with 13 bases between. Germline CDR1 reads SGHNT; CDR2 reads YYREEE (reference sequence). CDR3 protein: CASSSTGTSYGYTF. The CDR3 DNA reads as TGTGCCAGCAGCTCTACAGGGACGAGCTATGGCTACACCTTC. Full variable domain (missing parts from reference TRBV5-4 and TRBJ1-2): ETGVTQSPTHLIKTRGQQVTLRCSSQSGHNTVSWYQQALGQGPQFIFQYYREEENGRGNFPPRFSGLQFPNYSSELNVNALELDDSALYLCASSSTGTSYGYTFGSGTRLTVV.

This chain uses TRBV7-9 with TRBJ2-1; 9 nucleotides line up with TRBD2. Trimming cost V 6 bases and J 8 bases; bases outside gene matches: 5. Per the germline V gene, CDR1 is SEHNR and CDR2 is FQNEAQ (reference sequence). The CDR3 is 13 amino acids. The CDR3 loop is CASRLAGLDEQFF. Written as DNA, the CDR3 is TGTGCCAGCAGGCTAGCGGGATTGGATGAGCAGTTCTTC.

The V and J genes are TRBV19 and TRBJ2-5; the D is unclear. There are 14 residues in the CDR3. V gave up 3 bases and J gave up 0 bases, with 8 bases separating them. In germline, CDR1 is LNHDA, CDR2 SQIVND (reference sequence). CDR3 bases: TGTGCCAGTAGTATTACACCGTACCAAGAGACCCAGTACTTC. Protein: CASSITPYQETQYF.

The rearrangement uses TRBV7-2 and TRBJ1-5; D not resolved. V gave up 1 base and J gave up 6 bases, with 13 bases separating them. Per germline, CDR1 SGHTA and CDR2 FQGNSA. This CDR3 contains 15 residues. CDR3 amino acids: CASSLVHRGAQPQHF. The CDR3 bases are TGTGCCAGCAGCTTAGTTCATAGAGGCGCTCAGCCCCAGCATTTT.

The rearrangement joins TRBV5-1 to TRBJ1-2; D might be TRBD1 (5 bases). CDR1 is SGHRS and CDR2 is YFSETQ in the germline V gene. The CDR3 runs 14 residues. V lost 0 bases to trimming and J lost 6 bases, with 12 bases between them. CDR3 in amino acids: CASSLAGHSDGYTF. CDR3 coding DNA: TGCGCCAGCAGCTTGGCCGGACATTCAGATGGCTACACCTTC.

This chain links TRBV2 with TRBJ2-7; 7 nucleotides agree with TRBD2. CDR1 and CDR2 from the germline V gene are SNHLY and FYNNEI. The V and J ends lost 6 bases and 3 bases, in that order; junction bases with no gene match: 11. The CDR3 has 15 amino acids. The CDR3 loop is CASRTPGGSSYEQYF. The CDR3 bases are TGTGCCAGCAGGACTCCCGGGGGGAGTAGCTACGAGCAGTACTTC.